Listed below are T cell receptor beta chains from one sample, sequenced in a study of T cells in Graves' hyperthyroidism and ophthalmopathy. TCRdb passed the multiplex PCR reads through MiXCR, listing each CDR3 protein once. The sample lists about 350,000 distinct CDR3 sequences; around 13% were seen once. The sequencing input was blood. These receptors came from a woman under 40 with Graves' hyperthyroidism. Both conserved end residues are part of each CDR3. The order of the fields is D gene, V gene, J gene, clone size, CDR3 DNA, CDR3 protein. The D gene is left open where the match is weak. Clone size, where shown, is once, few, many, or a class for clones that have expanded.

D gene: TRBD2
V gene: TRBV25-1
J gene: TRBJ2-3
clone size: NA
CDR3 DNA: TGTGCCAGCAGTTTGGCGGGAGCGTTCTCTCCGCAGTATTTT
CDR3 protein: CASSLAGAFSPQYF

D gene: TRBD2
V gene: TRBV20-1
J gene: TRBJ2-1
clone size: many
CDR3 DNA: TGCAGTGCTAGATCAAATAGCGGGAGCTCCTACAATGAGCAGTTCTTC
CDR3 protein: CSARSNSGSSYNEQFF

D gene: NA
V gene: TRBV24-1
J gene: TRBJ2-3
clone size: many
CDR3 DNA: TGTGCCACCAGTGATTTTGACAGCCGCACAGATACGCAGTATTTT
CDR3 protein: CATSDFDSRTDTQYF

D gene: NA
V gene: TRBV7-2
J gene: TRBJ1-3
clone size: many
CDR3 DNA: TGTGCCAGCAGCTTAGCAGACCGTATCTCTGGAAACACCATATATTTT
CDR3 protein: CASSLADRISGNTIYF

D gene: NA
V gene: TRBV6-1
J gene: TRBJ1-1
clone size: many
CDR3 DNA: TGTGCCAGCAGTGAATCGGGTCGTCAAAGTGAAGCTTTCTTT
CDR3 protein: CASSESGRQSEAFF

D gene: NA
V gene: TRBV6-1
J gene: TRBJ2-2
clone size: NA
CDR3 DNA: TGTGCCAGCACGCCGGGAGTGAACACCGGGGAGCTGTTTTTT
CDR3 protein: CASTPGVNTGELFF

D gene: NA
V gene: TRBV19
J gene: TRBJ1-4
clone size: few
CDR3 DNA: TGTGCCAGTAGTATTCGAGGCGTAGCTAATGAAAAACTGTTTTTT
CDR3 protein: CASSIRGVANEKLFF

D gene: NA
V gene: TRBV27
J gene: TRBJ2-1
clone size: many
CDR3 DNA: TGTGCCAGCATTAAGGGTGTTGAGCAGTTCTTC
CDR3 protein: CASIKGVEQFF

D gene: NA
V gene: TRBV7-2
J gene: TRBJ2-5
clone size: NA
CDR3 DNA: TGTGCCAGCAGCTTAGTCTATGGAGAGACCCAGTACTTC
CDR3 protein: CASSLVYGETQYF

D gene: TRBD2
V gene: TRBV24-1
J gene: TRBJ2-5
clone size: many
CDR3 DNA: TGTGCCGCCAGTGCTAGCGGCCGCCAAGAGACCCAGTACTTC
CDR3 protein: CAASASGRQETQYF

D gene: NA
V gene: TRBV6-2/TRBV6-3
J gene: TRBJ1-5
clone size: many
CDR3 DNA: TGTGCCGGAGATCCGCTAGGGGTTAGCAATCAGCCCCAGCATTTT
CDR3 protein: CAGDPLGVSNQPQHF

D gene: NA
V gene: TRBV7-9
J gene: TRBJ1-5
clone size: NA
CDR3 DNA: TGTGCCAGCAGCTTGGGTGAAAAAAGCTCCCAGCATTTT
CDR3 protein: CASSLGEKSSQHF

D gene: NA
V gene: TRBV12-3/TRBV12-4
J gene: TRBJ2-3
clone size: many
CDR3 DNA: TGTGCCAGCAGCCGTAGCGGATTCACAGATACGCAGTATTTT
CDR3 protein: CASSRSGFTDTQYF

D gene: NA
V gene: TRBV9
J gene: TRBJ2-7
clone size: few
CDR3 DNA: TGTGCCAGCAGCGGCATGGACTATCCCACCCACGAGCAGTACTTC
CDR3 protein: CASSGMDYPTHEQYF

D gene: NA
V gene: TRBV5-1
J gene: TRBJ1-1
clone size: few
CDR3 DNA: TGCGCCAGCAGCTTGGGAGGGGGTTACGCTGAAGCTTTCTTT
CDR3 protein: CASSLGGGYAEAFF

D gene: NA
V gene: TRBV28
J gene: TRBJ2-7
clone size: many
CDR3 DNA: TGTGCCAGCACCACCCGGGGGATGAGCTCCTACGAGCAGTACTTC
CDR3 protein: CASTTRGMSSYEQYF

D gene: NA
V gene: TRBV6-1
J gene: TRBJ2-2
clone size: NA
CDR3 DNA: TGTGCCAGCAGTAAGGGAACCACCGGGGAGCTGTTTTTT
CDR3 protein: CASSKGTTGELFF

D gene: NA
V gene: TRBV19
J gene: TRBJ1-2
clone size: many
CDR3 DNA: TGTGCCAGTAAAGGTACGGAGCCTCATGGCTACACCTTC
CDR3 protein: CASKGTEPHGYTF

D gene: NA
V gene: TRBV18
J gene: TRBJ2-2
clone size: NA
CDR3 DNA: TGTGCCAGCTCACCGGCAATGTCTAGCGTAAACACCGGGGAGCTGTTTTTT
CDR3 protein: CASSPAMSSVNTGELFF

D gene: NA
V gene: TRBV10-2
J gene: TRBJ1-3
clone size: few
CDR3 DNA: TGCGCCAGCAGAGACGGCGGGAGGAACACCATATATTTT
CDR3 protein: CASRDGGRNTIYF

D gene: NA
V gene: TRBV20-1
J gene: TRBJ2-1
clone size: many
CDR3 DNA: TGCAGTGCTAGTTTGGGCCCCTCGGGGAATGAGCAGTTCTTC
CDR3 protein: CSASLGPSGNEQFF

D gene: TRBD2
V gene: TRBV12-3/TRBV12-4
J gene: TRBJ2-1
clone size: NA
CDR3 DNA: TGTGCCAGCAGTTTCGGACTAGCGATGGATGAGCAGTTCTTC
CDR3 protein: CASSFGLAMDEQFF

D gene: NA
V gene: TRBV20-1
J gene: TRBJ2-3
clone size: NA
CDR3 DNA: TGCAGTGCTAGCAGCAGCGGAGGCGGCACAGATACGCAGTATTTT
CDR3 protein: CSASSSGGGTDTQYF

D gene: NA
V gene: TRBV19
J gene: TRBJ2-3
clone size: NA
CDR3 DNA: TGTGCCAGTAGTATAAGAGGGGATACGCAGTATTTT
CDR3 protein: CASSIRGDTQYF

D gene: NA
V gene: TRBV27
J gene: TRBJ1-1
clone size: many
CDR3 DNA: TGTGCCAGCAGTCCTTGGGCCGGGACATCGAACACTGAAGCTTTCTTT
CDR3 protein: CASSPWAGTSNTEAFF

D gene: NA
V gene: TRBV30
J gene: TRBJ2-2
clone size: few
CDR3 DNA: TGTGCCTGGAGTGTACTATCGGGCAACACCGGGGAGCTGTTTTTT
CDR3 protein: CAWSVLSGNTGELFF

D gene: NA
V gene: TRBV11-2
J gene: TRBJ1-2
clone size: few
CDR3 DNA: TGTGCCAGCAGCCCCACGGGGGGTTTTAACTATGGCTACACCTTC
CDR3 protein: CASSPTGGFNYGYTF

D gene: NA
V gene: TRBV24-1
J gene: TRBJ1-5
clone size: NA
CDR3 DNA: TGTGCCGCCAGCCCGGCCGCTAATCAGCCCCAGCATTTT
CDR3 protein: CAASPAANQPQHF

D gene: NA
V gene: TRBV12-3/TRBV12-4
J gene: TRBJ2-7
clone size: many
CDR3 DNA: TGTGCCAGCAGTCCCTACGAAGGAGGGGCCAGTGAGCAGTACTTC
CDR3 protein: CASSPYEGGASEQYF